What follows describes a single TCR beta chain. Which antigen it targets is not known. Within one base of it there is no much larger clone, and no base qualities were kept. This sample was taken from a study of T cells after yellow fever vaccination (dated by TCRdb to the late 2010s). Some background on the complete study: Libraries from fractions with low cell numbers were prepared with the SMART-Seq v4 Ultra Low Input RNA kit. To track T-cell clones before and after primary and booster YFV17D yellow fever vaccination, bulk TCR alpha and beta repertoires were sequenced longitudinally. Two healthy male donors, one aged 18 to 30 and one aged 30 to 40 years, made up the cohort. Blood samples were taken at several timepoints before and after primary and secondary immunization, and bulk PBMC replicates and cell subsets were isolated.

In light of the paper, this sample's treatment or condition label describes: live attenuated yellow fever vaccine strain. At each blood-draw timepoint, two biological replicates of bulk PBMCs were collected. PBMCs were isolated from peripheral blood using a standard Ficoll-Paque protocol. TriZol was used to extract RNA from bulk PBMCs, from CD4 and CD8 fractions, and from dextramer-positive and dextramer-negative fractions. Overall study outcomes, separate from this receptor: Because only a couple of donors were included in the study, the extent to which the findings can be generalized is limited. Compared with the primary T-cell response, the secondary T-cell response was faster but weaker, reaching its peak on day 5 rather than on day 15. Most clones expanded after primary vaccination were re-detected after the booster (almost 98% of CD4 and around 88% of CD8), suggesting broad memory maintenance. A small fraction of clonotypes showed up in both the CD4 and CD8 compartments, probably as a result of convergent recombination. Computational filtering was required because FACS-sorted repertoires could contain abundant contaminating clonotypes from the bulk population.

Trimming accounts for 0 bases at V and 5 bases at J, while the number of junction bases matched to no gene is 8. CDR1 and CDR2, per the germline V gene (reference sequence), are SEHNR and FQNEAQ. From the cysteine through the phenylalanine, the CDR3 covers 17 amino acids. Just CDR3 DNA is preserved here, 51 bases in frame from base 1. TCR cDNA was made using 5'RACE template switching, a step that added a universal primer site and unique molecular identifiers. Priming for cDNA synthesis came from both the TCR alpha and TCR beta constant segments. Two PCR steps were used to amplify libraries, with sample barcodes and sequencing adapters being added in the second step. Libraries were sequenced on Illumina HiSeq 2500 (2x100 bp) or NovaSeq (2x150 bp). As for how the authors treated the data: MIGEC was used to demultiplex reads and collapse the reads into UMI consensus sequences, and MiXCR was used for V(D)J alignment. Clonotypes responding to the vaccine were identified with edgeR on replicate PBMC samples, with the criteria of FDR below 0.01 and a log2 fold change above 5 up to day 15. Bulk clonotypes were assigned CD4 or CD8 identity according to which sequenced CD4 or CD8 repertoire held them at higher abundance. TCRdb trimmed the raw reads at Q25, called clones with MiXCR and kept productive beta chains. When rows share a CDR3 protein, they turn into one entry using the most common DNA and genes. The V and J calls reflect TCRdb's pipeline rather than the authors' work. Within this sample are fewer than 450,000 distinct CDR3 sequences, with 11% of them counted one time only. The ten most abundant clones make up more than 15% of the sample.

This sample comprised PBMCs, obtained on the day of the first yellow fever vaccination. The clonotype was recovered from a man in his late teens or twenties who received the YFV17D yellow fever vaccine. The rearrangement combines TRBV7-9 with TRBJ2-1, with 9 middle bases fitting TRBD2. For the CDR3, the sequence is CASSLAYSSGANNEQFF. The DNA sequence follows: TGTGCCAGCAGCTTAGCCTACTCTAGCGGGGCTAACAATGAGCAGTTCTTC. Supplemented by the reference TRBV7-9 and TRBJ2-1 proteins around the CDR3, the complete variable domain is DTGVSQNPRHKITKRGQNVTFRCDPISEHNRLYWYRQTLGQGPEFLTYFQNEAQLEKSRLLSDRFSAERPKGSFSTLEIQRTEQGDSAMYLCASSLAYSSGANNEQFFGPGTRLTVL.